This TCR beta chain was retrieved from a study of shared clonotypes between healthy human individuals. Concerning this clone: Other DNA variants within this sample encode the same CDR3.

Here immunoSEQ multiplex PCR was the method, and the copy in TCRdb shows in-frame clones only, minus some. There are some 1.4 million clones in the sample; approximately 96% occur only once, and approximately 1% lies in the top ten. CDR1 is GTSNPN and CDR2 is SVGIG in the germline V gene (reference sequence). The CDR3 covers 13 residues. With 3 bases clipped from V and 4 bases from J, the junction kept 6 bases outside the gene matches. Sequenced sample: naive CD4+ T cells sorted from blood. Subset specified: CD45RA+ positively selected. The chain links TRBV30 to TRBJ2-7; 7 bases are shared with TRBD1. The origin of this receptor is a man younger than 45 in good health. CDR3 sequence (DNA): TGTGCCTGGAGCCCGACAGGGCTGTACGAGCAGTACTTC. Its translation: CAWSPTGLYEQYF.